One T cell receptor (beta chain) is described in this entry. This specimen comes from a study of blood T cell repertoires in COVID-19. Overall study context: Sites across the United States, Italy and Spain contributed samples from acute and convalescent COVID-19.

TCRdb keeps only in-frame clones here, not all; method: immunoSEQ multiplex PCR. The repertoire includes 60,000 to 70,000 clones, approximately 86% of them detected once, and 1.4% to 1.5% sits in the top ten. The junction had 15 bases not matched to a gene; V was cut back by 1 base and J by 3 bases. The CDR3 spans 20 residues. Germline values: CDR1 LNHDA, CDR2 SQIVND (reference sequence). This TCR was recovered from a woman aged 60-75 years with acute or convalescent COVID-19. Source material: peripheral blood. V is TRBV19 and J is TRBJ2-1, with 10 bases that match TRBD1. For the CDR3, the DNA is TGTGCCAGTAGTATAGGCTTGATTGGACAGGGGGTGAGCATCTACAATGAGCAGTTCTTC. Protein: CASSIGLIGQGVSIYNEQFF.